This T cell receptor beta chain was recorded in a study of T cell responses to AZD1222 COVID-19 vaccine. The repertoire was sequenced with immunoSEQ multiplex PCR; TCRdb's copy has only in-frame clones and lacks some. The sample has about 30,000 clones, about 94% seen once. CDR3 length: 14 residues. The trim removed 5 bases at V and 3 bases at J, leaving 7 bases unmatched. Germline CDR1 and CDR2: LNHNV and YYDKDF (reference sequence). This sample comprised peripheral blood, obtained on day 0 of AZD1222 vaccination. The chain couples TRBV15 to TRBJ2-7; 7 nucleotides align to TRBD1. The source of this sequence is an adult in good health. The CDR3 protein is CATSYRDRGYEQYF. The CDR3 DNA is TGTGCCACCAGCTACCGGGACAGAGGCTACGAGCAGTACTTC. The full variable domain, completed using reference TRBV15 and TRBJ2-7, is DAMVIQNPRYQVTQFGKPVTLSCSQTLNHNVMYWYQQKSSQAPKLLFHYYDKDFNNEADTPDNFQSRRPNTSFCFLDIRSPGLGDTAMYLCATSYRDRGYEQYFGPGTRLTVT.